One sample yielded the 25 T cell receptor beta chains listed below, sequenced in a study of CD8+ T cells in alopecia areata. Treatment defined: oral pan-JAK inhibitor, 5-10 mg twice daily. Following RNA extraction, reverse transcription yielded cDNA that acted as the sequencing template. Assay used: immunoSEQ multiplex PCR; TCRdb lists only in-frame clones, some missing. The sample lists some 200,000 clones, more than 45% occurring once. Source: CD4+ T cells sorted from blood, taken at week 24, from a patient treated with tofacitinib. All receptors derive from a human donor with alopecia areata.

The rearrangement uses TRBV4-3 and TRBJ2-3; perhaps TRBD1 as D (5 bases). CDR3 length: 17 amino acids. Germline values: CDR1 LGHNA, CDR2 YSLEER. Trimming took off 0 bases at V and 0 bases at J, with 13 bases between the two ends. Here the CDR3 DNA reads TGCGCCAGCAGCCAAGATCATAGGGGTGGTAGCACAGATACGCAGTATTTT. Residues: CASSQDHRGGSTDTQYF.

This sequence joins TRBV9 and TRBJ2-7; D is ambiguous. This CDR3 is 15 amino acids long. Germline-derived CDR1 and CDR2 are SGDLS and YYNGEE. V shed 4 bases and J shed 1 base, with 15 bases lying between them. The CDR3 loop reads CASSPRAELSYEQYF. The CDR3 DNA follows: TGTGCCAGCAGCCCCCGGGCCGAGTTATCCTACGAGCAGTACTTC. Full variable domain (remainder filled in from reference TRBV9 and TRBJ2-7): DSGVTQTPKHLITATGQRVTLRCSPRSGDLSVYWYQQSLDQGLQFLIQYYNGEERAKGNILERFSAQQFPDLHSELNLSSLELGDSALYFCASSPRAELSYEQYFGPGTRLTVT.

This clone was seen only a few times. This chain links TRBV15 with TRBJ2-7, with D perhaps given as TRBD1 or TRBD2 (5 bases each). This CDR3 region has 13 residues. Germline V lookup: CDR1 LNHNV, CDR2 YYDKDF (reference sequence). V was cut by 0 bases and J by 5 bases, with 8 bases left in between. CDR3 DNA sequence: TGTGCCACCAGCAGAGATCTGGGACACGAGCAGTACTTC. Translating gives CATSRDLGHEQYF.

This chain joins TRBV7-2 and TRBJ1-1; D gene ambiguous. The germline CDR1 and CDR2 sequences are SGHTA and FQGNSA. This CDR3 spans 11 amino acids. V lost 4 bases and J 11 bases, leaving 11 bases between the germline ends. The CDR3 nucleotides read TGTGCCAGCAGCTCACCTTCCATGGCTTTCTTT. It specifies CASSSPSMAFF.

On this clone: In the same sample, other DNA sequences code for this CDR3. This rearrangement joins TRBV7-2 to TRBJ2-3, with D possibly being TRBD1 or TRBD2 (5 bases each). CDR3 size: 13 residues. From germline, CDR1 is SGHTA and CDR2 FQGNSA. V lost 1 base, J lost 5 bases, and 7 bases lay in between. The CDR3 here is CASSLDGGDTQYF. Written as DNA, the CDR3 is TGTGCCAGCAGCTTAGATGGGGGAGATACGCAGTATTTT.

The chain is built from TRBV11-1 and TRBJ1-2; no reliable D call. Trimming took 1 base from V and 2 from J, leaving 2 bases between them. Per germline, CDR1 SGHAT and CDR2 FQDESV (reference sequence). The CDR3 totals 12 residues. CDR3 in amino acids: CASSLDNYGYTF. In DNA form, the CDR3 reads TGTGCCAGCAGCTTAGACAACTATGGCTACACCTTC.

The rearrangement links TRBV6-1 to TRBJ2-7; TRBD1 might be the D (5 bases). The CDR3 sequence is 15 residues long. The germline CDR1 and CDR2 sequences are MNHNS and SASEGT. Trimming cost V 0 bases and J 1 base, with 10 bases left between them. The CDR3 reads CASSEAPGLSYEQYF. As DNA, the CDR3 is TGTGCCAGCAGTGAAGCCCCAGGGTTGTCCTACGAGCAGTACTTC.

This clone was observed a handful of times. This rearrangement joins TRBV29-1 to TRBJ2-3, with 9 bases that match TRBD2. The CDR3 is made up of 13 amino acids. Germline CDR1 and CDR2: SQVTM and ANQGSEA. J lost 6 bases, V lost 8 bases, and 9 bases had no gene match. CDR3 loop: CSTGGSGSDTQYF. The DNA of the CDR3 is TGCAGCACCGGCGGTAGCGGGAGTGATACGCAGTATTTT.

The chain carries TRBV2 and TRBJ1-1; 7 positions match TRBD1. The CDR3 is 15 amino acids. Germline trimming cut 7 bases from V and 6 bases from J; bases unmatched to any gene: 14. Per the germline V gene, CDR1 is SNHLY and CDR2 is FYNNEI. The CDR3 bases are TGTGCCAGCACCCGGGACAGTCTCTGGTTCGCTGAAGCTTTCTTT. Its translation: CASTRDSLWFAEAFF.

V is TRBV28 and J is TRBJ2-1; 8 positions match TRBD2. Germline V gives CDR1 MDHEN, CDR2 SYDVKM. Unmatched junction bases numbered 10, after V lost 3 bases and J lost 0 bases. The CDR3 has 18 residues. The DNA for the CDR3 is TGTGCCAGCAGTTTCACTAGCGGCAGAAGCGCCTCCTACAATGAGCAGTTCTTC. This sequence encodes CASSFTSGRSASYNEQFF. Full variable domain (outside the CDR3, taken from reference TRBV28 and TRBJ2-1): DVKVTQSSRYLVKRTGEKVFLECVQDMDHENMFWYRQDPGLGLRLIYFSYDVKMKEKGDIPEGYSVSREKKERFSLILESASTNQTSMYLCASSFTSGRSASYNEQFFGPGTRLTVL.

The chain recombines TRBV5-1 with TRBJ2-1, with 10 bases lining up with TRBD2. Germline V CDR1 and CDR2: SGHRS, YFSETQ. The CDR3 length is 15 residues. V gave up 4 bases and J gave up 4 bases; unmatched junction bases: 5. As DNA, the CDR3 is TGCGCCAGCAGCACGGGGACTAGCGCATACAATGAGCAGTTCTTC. Translated, it gives CASSTGTSAYNEQFF. The whole variable domain, remainder taken from reference TRBV5-1 and TRBJ2-1, is KAGVTQTPRYLIKTRGQQVTLSCSPISGHRSVSWYQQTPGQGLQFLFEYFSETQRNKGNFPGRFSGRQFSNSRSEMNVSTLELGDSALYLCASSTGTSAYNEQFFGPGTRLTVL.

This chain links TRBV27 with TRBJ2-6, with no clear D. Germline V CDR1 and CDR2: MNHEY, SMNVEV (reference sequence). The CDR3 sequence is 16 residues long. The ends were cut back, 5 bases at V and 2 bases at J, with 13 bases in the middle. CDR3 sequence reads: CASSPYINAGANVLTF. The CDR3 nucleotides read TGTGCCAGCAGTCCCTACATCAACGCTGGGGCCAACGTCCTGACTTTC.

The chain links TRBV29-1 to TRBJ2-7; 9 bases are a match to TRBD2. The CDR3 is 15 amino acids. Germline V CDR1 and CDR2: SQVTM, ANQGSEA. J lost 0 bases, V lost 4 bases, and 7 bases had no gene match. CDR3 protein: CSVAASGGSSYEQYF. DNA for the CDR3: TGCAGCGTTGCCGCCAGCGGGGGGAGCTCCTACGAGCAGTACTTC.

This clone was counted between two and nine times. The chain has TRBV4-1 and TRBJ1-4; D remains ambiguous. The CDR3 runs 15 residues. Germline V CDR1 and CDR2: MGHRA, YSYEKL. V gave up 3 bases and J gave up 0 bases, with 8 bases separating them. Here the CDR3 reads CASSQGRSTNEKLFF. In DNA form, the CDR3 reads TGCGCCAGCAGCCAGGGGAGATCAACTAATGAAAAACTGTTTTTT.

This clone was found once. The chain carries TRBV5-6 and TRBJ2-3; TRBD1 matches at 7 bases. Germline values: CDR1 SGHDT, CDR2 YYEEEE. After removal of 4 bases from V and 0 bases from J, the junction contained 5 bases not matched to a gene. CDR3 size: 15 residues. The CDR3 DNA is TGTGCCAGCAGCCCAGGACAGGCTAGCACAGATACGCAGTATTTT. Protein product: CASSPGQASTDTQYF.

This rearrangement joins TRBV7-2 to TRBJ2-3; D might be TRBD2 (5 bases). Deletions cut 1 base from V and 4 bases from J, with 9 bases between. CDR1 and CDR2 from the germline V gene are SGHTA and FQGNSA. The CDR3 has 14 amino acids. The CDR3 here is CASSLGVGADTQYF. CDR3 coding DNA: TGTGCCAGCAGCTTAGGGGTCGGGGCAGATACGCAGTATTTT.

V gene TRBV7-6 combines with J gene TRBJ2-1; D remains ambiguous. Germline-derived CDR1 and CDR2 are SGHVS and FNYEAQ. The V and J ends lost 1 base and 10 bases respectively, with 11 bases between them. This CDR3 has 13 amino acids. The CDR3, as DNA: TGTGCCAGCAGCTTAGGAAAGCGACGGGAGCAGTTCTTC. As protein: CASSLGKRREQFF.

The CDR3, as DNA: TGCGCCAGCAGCCGATTTAGCGGGGGGGACTTCACCGGGGAGCTGTTTTTT. Translated, it gives CASSRFSGGDFTGELFF. The genes are TRBV4-3 and TRBJ2-2; TRBD2 agrees at 11 bases. The CDR3 is made up of 17 amino acids. CDR1 is LGHNA and CDR2 is YSLEER in the germline V gene. The V gene end was trimmed by 4 bases and the J gene end by 4 bases; junction bases not matched to a gene: 8.

In DNA form, the CDR3 reads TGTGCCAGCTCACCGTTGGTCAGCACAGATACGCAGTATTTT. Translated, it gives CASSPLVSTDTQYF. The chain recombines TRBV18 with TRBJ2-3; D remains ambiguous. V gave up 3 bases and J gave up 0 bases, with 7 bases separating them. The CDR3 is 14 residues long. Germline-derived CDR1 and CDR2 are KGHSH and LQKENI.

This clone is a singleton in its sample. The J gene is TRBJ1-2, the V gene TRBV30; TRBD1 might be the D (6 bases). This CDR3 has 14 residues. V gave up 3 bases and J gave up 8 bases, with 19 bases separating them. Germline CDR1 reads GTSNPN; CDR2 reads SVGIG (reference sequence). CDR3 loop: CAWSTGGSPAGYTF. For the CDR3, the DNA is TGTGCCTGGAGCACCGGGGGCTCCCCGGCGGGCTACACCTTC.

The chain recombines TRBV7-9 with TRBJ1-4, with D uncertain. The CDR3 loop spans 16 amino acids. From germline, CDR1 is SEHNR and CDR2 FQNEAQ (reference sequence). V shed 5 bases and J shed 0 bases, with 13 bases lying between them. The DNA for the CDR3 is TGTGCCAGCAGCCTCTCGGAGGCGGCAACTAATGAAAAACTGTTTTTT. Encoded protein: CASSLSEAATNEKLFF. The full variable domain, its missing parts supplied by reference TRBV7-9 and TRBJ1-4, is DTGVSQNPRHKITKRGQNVTFRCDPISEHNRLYWYRQTLGQGPEFLTYFQNEAQLEKSRLLSDRFSAERPKGSFSTLEIQRTEQGDSAMYLCASSLSEAATNEKLFFGSGTQLSVL.

This chain uses TRBV19 with TRBJ1-6; unclear D gene. Trimming shortened V by 5 bases and J by 7 bases, and 6 bases separated the two germline ends. Germline lookup yields CDR1 LNHDA and CDR2 SQIVND (reference sequence). The CDR3 has 12 amino acids. CDR3 nucleotides: TGTGCCAGTAGTCGGGTGAATTCACCCCTCCACTTT. Translation: CASSRVNSPLHF.

A few counts support this clone. The chain is built from TRBV5-4 and TRBJ2-1; 10 bases are a match to TRBD2. CDR3 length: 16 amino acids. Germline V CDR1 and CDR2: SGHNT, YYREEE (reference sequence). V trimming: 5 bases; J trimming: 6 bases; junction bases outside the gene matches: 11. CDR3 in DNA: TGTGCCAGCAGATCAGGGGGGCTAGCGGGGGCCAATGAGCAGTTCTTC. It translates to CASRSGGLAGANEQFF.

This chain uses TRBV28 with TRBJ2-4, with D uncertain. V gave up 5 bases and J gave up 8 bases, with 10 bases separating them. This CDR3 comprises 12 residues. Germline-derived CDR1 and CDR2 are MDHEN and SYDVKM. CDR3: CASSIEGHIQYF. DNA for the CDR3: TGTGCCAGCAGTATCGAAGGACACATTCAGTACTTC.

The gene calls are TRBV2 and TRBJ1-1; D perhaps matches TRBD1 (6 bases). V lost 6 bases, J lost 8 bases, and 13 bases lay in between. Germline V lookup: CDR1 SNHLY, CDR2 FYNNEI. CDR3 length: 12 amino acids. The CDR3 region is CASRRTADEAFF. The CDR3 nucleotides are TGTGCCAGCAGACGGACAGCGGACGAAGCTTTCTTT.